This is a list of T cell receptor beta chains from one sample in a study of human T cells and chemical hapten exposure. TCRdb passed the RACE reads through MiXCR, listing each CDR3 protein once. The data contain around 100,000 distinct CDR3 sequences, more than 10% of them seen just once; the ten biggest clones take up around 3.3%. Here the sequenced sample was whole blood, taken in connection with sensitization to the hapten diphenylcyclopropenone (DPC). Receptor source: a woman aged 60-75 years with alopecia areata. Some clones in this sample may be carry-over from other donors' samples. Both conserved end residues are part of each CDR3. The order of the fields is V gene, CDR3 protein.

v_call: TRBV7-8; cdr3_aa: CASSLDGEGYGYTF
v_call: TRBV6-2/TRBV6-3; cdr3_aa: CATRLAGNYEQYF
v_call: TRBV19; cdr3_aa: CASSMSPETQYF
v_call: TRBV7-3; cdr3_aa: CASSLLGASEQYF
v_call: TRBV6-6; cdr3_aa: CASSYYTGELFF
v_call: TRBV7-8; cdr3_aa: CASSLGMNTEAFF
v_call: TRBV18; cdr3_aa: CASSPPGLVTDTQYF
v_call: TRBV4-1; cdr3_aa: CASSQAGTGPNSPLHF
v_call: TRBV11-2; cdr3_aa: CASSSGLAGGQETQYF
v_call: TRBV6-8; cdr3_aa: CASSPQGKSSYNEQFF
v_call: TRBV5-1; cdr3_aa: CASSSVNGRDSPLHF
v_call: TRBV20-1; cdr3_aa: CSTTEGGGPPSYGYTF
v_call: TRBV3-1; cdr3_aa: CASSPGGGIASTDTQYF
v_call: TRBV7-6; cdr3_aa: CASSPMGTSGGYNEQFF
v_call: TRBV2; cdr3_aa: CASSEGAGVRETQYF
v_call: TRBV4-1; cdr3_aa: CASSQERVAGGDTQYF
v_call: TRBV7-8; cdr3_aa: CASSFIGGGSNQPQHF
v_call: TRBV6-2/TRBV6-3; cdr3_aa: CASSYPGTDTEAFF
v_call: TRBV7-9; cdr3_aa: CASSLGESRNSPLHF
v_call: TRBV7-9; cdr3_aa: CASSLVGGADSPLHF
v_call: TRBV27; cdr3_aa: CASSLFRDRGTDTQYF
v_call: TRBV5-5; cdr3_aa: CASSPGGQSTEAFF
v_call: TRBV20-1; cdr3_aa: CSARKGYGGELFF
v_call: TRBV11-1; cdr3_aa: CASSLRDRDSYGYTF
v_call: TRBV3-1; cdr3_aa: CASSPRTGNTEAFF
v_call: TRBV29-1; cdr3_aa: CSVGDGNSNQPQHF
v_call: TRBV18; cdr3_aa: CASSPGQGWGNEQFF
v_call: TRBV5-1; cdr3_aa: CASSLAGSSTDTQYF
v_call: TRBV9; cdr3_aa: CASSAGRSNQPQHF
v_call: TRBV4-1; cdr3_aa: CASSQGAGGFNYGYTF
v_call: TRBV5-1; cdr3_aa: CASSLAEGIASEQYF
v_call: TRBV5-8; cdr3_aa: CASSAFGGYEQYF
v_call: TRBV20-1; cdr3_aa: CSLAPDTQYF
v_call: TRBV7-9; cdr3_aa: CASSLKGGPRHGLHGYTF
v_call: TRBV7-2; cdr3_aa: CASSSTGGNEQFF
v_call: TRBV11-1; cdr3_aa: CASSSGLQETQYF
v_call: TRBV10-3; cdr3_aa: CAIRLQGPQGQETQYF
v_call: TRBV6-5; cdr3_aa: CASRGSSREKLFF
v_call: TRBV29-1; cdr3_aa: CSGMDGNNEQFF
v_call: TRBV12-3/TRBV12-4; cdr3_aa: CASSLGQGGRNNQPQHF
v_call: TRBV30; cdr3_aa: CAWNRPYTGRTNEKLFF
v_call: TRBV3-1; cdr3_aa: CASSQGEVEAFF
v_call: TRBV5-1; cdr3_aa: CASSLGVRGTSSTGYTF
v_call: TRBV20-1; cdr3_aa: CSASNTASQETQYF
v_call: TRBV20-1; cdr3_aa: CSARGASGAKNIQYF
v_call: TRBV5-5; cdr3_aa: CASSLGRDRNNSPLHF
v_call: TRBV5-5; cdr3_aa: CASSFRRQGPYGYTF
v_call: TRBV19; cdr3_aa: CASSVGTGRGQPQHF
v_call: TRBV7-9; cdr3_aa: CASSHLGGEETQYF
v_call: TRBV6-1; cdr3_aa: CASSVGPNNSPLHF